Sequencing of this TCR beta chain was carried out in a study of OX40 agonist ivuxolimab in advanced cancers. The CDR3 is made up of 14 amino acids. Looked up from germline, CDR1 is MRHNA and CDR2 is SNTAGT. Trimming left V 0 bases short and J 5 bases short, with 10 bases between. As concerns this clone: The antigen remains unidentified.

The repertoire was sequenced with immunoSEQ multiplex PCR; TCRdb's copy has only in-frame clones and lacks some. The table shows roughly 10,000 clones, with about three quarters occurring only once. Study observations and caveats: Certain nonresponders likewise exhibited a low normalized T-cell clonal expansion.

The sample here was CD4+ or CD8+ T cells sorted from blood, taken in a trial of the OX40 agonist ivuxolimab. V gene TRBV6-4 combines with J gene TRBJ2-5, with D uncertain. This receptor was taken from an adult with an advanced solid tumor such as melanoma, head and neck, liver or kidney cancer. CDR3 in amino acids: CASSDSASSETQYF. As DNA, the CDR3 is TGTGCCAGCAGTGACTCGGCCAGCTCCGAGACCCAGTACTTC.